This TCR beta chain was observed in a study of vaccination and CD4 T cells after COVID-19. Overall study context: Overlapping peptides covering the spike proteins of SARS-CoV-2, HCoV-NL63, HCoV-OC43 and HCoV-229E were added to stimulate cells. Controls used CEFX viral epitopes (positive), HIV-1 Nef peptides (negative), or no peptide.

Treatment meaning: approximately nine-day PBMC culture with coronavirus spike peptide pools or control peptides (ViraFEST assay). Pre-COVID-19 pandemic sampling (2011-2018) yielded the unexposed donor's CD4+ T cells. With around ten days of culture completed, CD4+ T cells were isolated by negative selection. Comments on this clonotype: Its antigen is unknown.

Per the germline V gene, CDR1 is SGHTA and CDR2 is FQGTGA. Trimming removed 0 bases from V and 8 bases from J; junction bases left unmatched: 6. The CDR3 covers 15 residues. The study sequenced cultured CD4+ T cell DNA using the Oncomine TCR Beta short-read assay. MiXCR, run by TCRdb on the PCR reads, gives a single entry per CDR3 protein. The profile shows about 7,300 distinct CDR3 sequences, 25% to 30% of them singletons. Sequencing was performed on CD4+ T cells from blood, cultured in vitro. This chain connects TRBV7-3 to TRBJ2-3, with 9 bases fitting TRBD2. This receptor was taken from a human donor in good health. CDR3 DNA sequence: TGTGCCAGCAGCTTAACTAGCGGGGGAGGGGGTACGCAGTATTTT. Its translation: CASSLTSGGGGTQYF.